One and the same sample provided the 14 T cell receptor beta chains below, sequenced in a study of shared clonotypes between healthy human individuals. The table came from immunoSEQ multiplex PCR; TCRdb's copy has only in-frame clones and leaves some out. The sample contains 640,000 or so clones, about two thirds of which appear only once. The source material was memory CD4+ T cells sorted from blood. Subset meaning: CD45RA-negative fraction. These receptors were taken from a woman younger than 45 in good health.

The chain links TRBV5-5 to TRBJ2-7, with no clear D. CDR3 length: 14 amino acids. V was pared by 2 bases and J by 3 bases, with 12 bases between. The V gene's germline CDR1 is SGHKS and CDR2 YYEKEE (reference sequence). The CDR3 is CASSFLKTNYEQYF. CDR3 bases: TGTGCCAGCAGCTTCCTGAAAACGAACTACGAGCAGTACTTC.

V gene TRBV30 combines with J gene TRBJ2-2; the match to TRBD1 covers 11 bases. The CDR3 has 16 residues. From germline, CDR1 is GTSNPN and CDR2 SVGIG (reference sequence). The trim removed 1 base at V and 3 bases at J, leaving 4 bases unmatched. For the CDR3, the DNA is TGTGCCTGGAGTGGGACAGGGGGCATGGACACCGGGGAGCTGTTTTTT. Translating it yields CAWSGTGGMDTGELFF.

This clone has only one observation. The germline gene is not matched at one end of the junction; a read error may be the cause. CDR3 protein: CASSFWARTHF. The CDR3 region has the DNA TGTGCCAGCAGTTTTTGGGCTCGGACGCACTTC. The chain has TRBV28 and TRBJ2-7; D not certain. This CDR3 has 11 amino acids. Per germline, CDR1 MDHEN and CDR2 SYDVKM.

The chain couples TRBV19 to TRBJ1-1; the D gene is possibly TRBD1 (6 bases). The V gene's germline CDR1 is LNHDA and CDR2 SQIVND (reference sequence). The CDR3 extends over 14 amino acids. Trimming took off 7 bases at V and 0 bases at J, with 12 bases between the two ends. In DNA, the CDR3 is TGTGCCAGTAATCCGGACAGAATGAACACTGAAGCTTTCTTT. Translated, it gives CASNPDRMNTEAFF.

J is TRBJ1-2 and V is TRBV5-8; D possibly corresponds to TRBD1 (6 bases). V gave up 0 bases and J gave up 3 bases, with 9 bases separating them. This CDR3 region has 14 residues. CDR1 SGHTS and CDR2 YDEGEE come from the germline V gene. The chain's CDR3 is CASSLAAGDYGYTF. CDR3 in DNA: TGTGCCAGCAGCTTGGCGGCAGGGGACTATGGCTACACCTTC.

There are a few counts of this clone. The CDR3 DNA sequence: TGTGCCAGTACTTACCGGGGCGGCAATCAGCCCCAGCATTTT. It yields the protein CASTYRGGNQPQHF. The gene calls are TRBV2 and TRBJ1-5; maybe TRBD1 (5 bases). CDR3 size: 14 residues. V was pared by 9 bases and J by 2 bases, with 14 bases between. Germline lookup yields CDR1 SNHLY and CDR2 FYNNEI.

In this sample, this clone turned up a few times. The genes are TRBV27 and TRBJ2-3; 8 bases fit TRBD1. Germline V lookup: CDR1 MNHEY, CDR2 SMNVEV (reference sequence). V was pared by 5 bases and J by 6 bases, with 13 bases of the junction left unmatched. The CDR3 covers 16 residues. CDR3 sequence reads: CASSGIGTGREDTQYF. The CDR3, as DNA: TGTGCCAGCAGTGGGATCGGGACAGGACGGGAGGATACGCAGTATTTT.

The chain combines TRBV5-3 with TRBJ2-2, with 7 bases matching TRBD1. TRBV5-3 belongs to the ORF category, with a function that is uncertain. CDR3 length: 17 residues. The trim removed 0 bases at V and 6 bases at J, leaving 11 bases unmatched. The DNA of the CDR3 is TGTGCCAGAAGCTTGGTCCCTGGACAGGCCCTCCCCGGGGAGCTGTTTTTT. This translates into CARSLVPGQALPGELFF.

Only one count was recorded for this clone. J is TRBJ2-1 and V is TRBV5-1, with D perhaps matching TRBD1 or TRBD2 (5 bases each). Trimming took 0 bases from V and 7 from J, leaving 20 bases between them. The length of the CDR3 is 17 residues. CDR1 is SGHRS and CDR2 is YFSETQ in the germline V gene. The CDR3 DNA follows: TGCGCCAGCAGCTTGGCGGGGCTAGCATCCTTCGGGAATGAGCAGTTCTTC. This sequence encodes CASSLAGLASFGNEQFF.

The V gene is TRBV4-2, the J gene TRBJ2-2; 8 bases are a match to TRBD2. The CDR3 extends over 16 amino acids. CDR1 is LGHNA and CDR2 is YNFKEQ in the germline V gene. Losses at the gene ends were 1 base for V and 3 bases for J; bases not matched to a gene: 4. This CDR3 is CASSQGGSGDTGELFF. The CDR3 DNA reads TGTGCCAGCAGCCAAGGCGGTAGCGGGGACACCGGGGAGCTGTTTTTT.

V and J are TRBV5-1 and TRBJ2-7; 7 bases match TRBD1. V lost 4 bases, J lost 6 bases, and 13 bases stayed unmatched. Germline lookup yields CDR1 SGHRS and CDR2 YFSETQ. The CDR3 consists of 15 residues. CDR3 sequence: CASSASTGLGFEQYF. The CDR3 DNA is TGCGCCAGCAGCGCCTCGACAGGGCTCGGGTTCGAGCAGTACTTC.

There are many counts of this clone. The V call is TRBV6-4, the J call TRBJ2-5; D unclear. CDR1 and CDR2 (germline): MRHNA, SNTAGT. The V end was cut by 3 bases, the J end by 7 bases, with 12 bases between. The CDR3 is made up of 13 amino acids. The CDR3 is CASSESEWGTQYF. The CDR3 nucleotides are TGTGCCAGCAGTGAGTCGGAGTGGGGGACCCAGTACTTC.

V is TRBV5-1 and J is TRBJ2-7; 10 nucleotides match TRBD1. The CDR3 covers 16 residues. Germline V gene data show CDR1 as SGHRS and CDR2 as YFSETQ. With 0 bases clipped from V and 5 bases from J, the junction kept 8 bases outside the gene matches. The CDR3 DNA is TGCGCCAGCAGCTTGGTTACCGGACAGGGGGTCCACGAGCAGTACTTC. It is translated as CASSLVTGQGVHEQYF.

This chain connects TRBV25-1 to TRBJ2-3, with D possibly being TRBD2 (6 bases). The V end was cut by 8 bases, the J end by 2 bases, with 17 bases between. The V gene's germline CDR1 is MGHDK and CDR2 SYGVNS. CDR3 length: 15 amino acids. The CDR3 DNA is TGTGCCAGCGGAGGGGAACGGGGGTCCACAGATACGCAGTATTTT. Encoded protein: CASGGERGSTDTQYF.